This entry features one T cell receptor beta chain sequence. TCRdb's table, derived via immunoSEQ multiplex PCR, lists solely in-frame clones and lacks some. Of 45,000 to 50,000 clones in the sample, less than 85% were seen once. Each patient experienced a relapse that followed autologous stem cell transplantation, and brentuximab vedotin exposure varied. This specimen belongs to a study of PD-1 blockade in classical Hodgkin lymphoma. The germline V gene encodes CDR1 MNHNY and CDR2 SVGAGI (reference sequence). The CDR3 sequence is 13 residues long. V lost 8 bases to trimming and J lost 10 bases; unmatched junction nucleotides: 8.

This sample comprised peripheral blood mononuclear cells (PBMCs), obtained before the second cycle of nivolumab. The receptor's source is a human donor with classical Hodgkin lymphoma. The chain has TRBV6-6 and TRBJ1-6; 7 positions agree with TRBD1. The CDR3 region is CASGDRVNSPLHF. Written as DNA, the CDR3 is TGTGCCAGCGGGGACAGAGTCAACTCACCCCTCCACTTT.